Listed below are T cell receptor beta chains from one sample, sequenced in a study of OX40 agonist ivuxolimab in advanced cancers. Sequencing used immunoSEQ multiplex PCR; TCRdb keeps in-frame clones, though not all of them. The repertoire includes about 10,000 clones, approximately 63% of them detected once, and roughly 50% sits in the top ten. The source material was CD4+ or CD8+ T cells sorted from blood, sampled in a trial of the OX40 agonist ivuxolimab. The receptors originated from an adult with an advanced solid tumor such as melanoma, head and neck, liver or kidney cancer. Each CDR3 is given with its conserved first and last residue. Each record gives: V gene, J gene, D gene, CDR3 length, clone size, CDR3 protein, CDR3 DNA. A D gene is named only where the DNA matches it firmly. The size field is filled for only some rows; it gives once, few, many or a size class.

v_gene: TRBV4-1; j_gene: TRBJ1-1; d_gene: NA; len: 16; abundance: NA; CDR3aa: CASSQGIGGGMSEAFF; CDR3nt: TGCGCCAGCAGCCAAGGGATAGGGGGGGGAATGAGTGAAGCTTTCTTT
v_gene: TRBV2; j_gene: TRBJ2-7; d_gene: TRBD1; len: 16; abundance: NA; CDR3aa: CASSEAWTGESYEQYF; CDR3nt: TGTGCCAGCAGTGAAGCGTGGACAGGTGAGAGCTACGAGCAGTACTTC
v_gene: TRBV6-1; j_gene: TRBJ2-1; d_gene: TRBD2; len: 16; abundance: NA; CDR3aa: CASSEARDYPINEQFF; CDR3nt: TGTGCCAGCAGTGAAGCGAGGGACTACCCCATCAATGAGCAGTTCTTC
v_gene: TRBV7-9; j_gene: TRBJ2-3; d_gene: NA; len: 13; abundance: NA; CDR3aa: CASSRRNQDTQYF; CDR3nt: TGTGCCAGCAGCCGGAGAAATCAGGATACGCAGTATTTT
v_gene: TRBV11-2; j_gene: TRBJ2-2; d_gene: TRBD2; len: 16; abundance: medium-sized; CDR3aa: CASSYTSGSRTGELFF; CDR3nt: TGTGCCAGCAGCTACACTAGCGGGAGTCGTACCGGGGAGCTGTTTTTT
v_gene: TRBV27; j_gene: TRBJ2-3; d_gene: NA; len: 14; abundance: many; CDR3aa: CASSWGAGTDTQYF; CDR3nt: TGTGCCAGCAGTTGGGGGGCGGGCACAGATACGCAGTATTTT
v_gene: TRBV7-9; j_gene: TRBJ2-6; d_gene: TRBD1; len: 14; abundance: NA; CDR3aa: CASRTDRGPNVLTF; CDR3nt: TGTGCCAGCAGAACGGACAGGGGGCCCAACGTCCTGACTTTC
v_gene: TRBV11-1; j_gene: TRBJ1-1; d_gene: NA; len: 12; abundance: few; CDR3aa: CASSSGRPEAFF; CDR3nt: TGTGCCAGCAGCTCAGGACGGCCTGAAGCTTTCTTT
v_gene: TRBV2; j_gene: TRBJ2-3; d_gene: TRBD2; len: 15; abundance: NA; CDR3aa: CASRVASGSRNTQYF; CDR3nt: TGTGCCAGCAGGGTCGCTAGCGGGAGTCGGAATACGCAGTATTTT
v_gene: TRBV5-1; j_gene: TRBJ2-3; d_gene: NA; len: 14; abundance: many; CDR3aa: CASSLRLSTDTQYF; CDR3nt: TGCGCCAGCAGCTTAAGACTGAGCACAGATACGCAGTATTTT
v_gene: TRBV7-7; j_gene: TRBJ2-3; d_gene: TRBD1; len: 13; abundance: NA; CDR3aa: CASSTGGTDTQYF; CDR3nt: TGTGCTAGCAGTACAGGGGGTACAGATACGCAGTATTTT
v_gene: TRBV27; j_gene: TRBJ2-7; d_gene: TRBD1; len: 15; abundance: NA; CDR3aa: CASSLRGTGSYEQYF; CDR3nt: TGTGCCAGCAGTTTACGGGGGACAGGTAGCTACGAGCAGTACTTC
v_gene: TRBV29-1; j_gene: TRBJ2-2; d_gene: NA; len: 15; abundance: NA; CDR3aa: CSVVPAGLQTGELFF; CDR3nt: TGCAGCGTTGTACCGGCGGGGCTTCAGACCGGGGAGCTGTTTTTT
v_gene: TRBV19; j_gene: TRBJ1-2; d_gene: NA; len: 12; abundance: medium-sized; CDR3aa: CASSTDGYGYTF; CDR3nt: TGTGCCAGTAGTACTGACGGCTATGGCTACACCTTC
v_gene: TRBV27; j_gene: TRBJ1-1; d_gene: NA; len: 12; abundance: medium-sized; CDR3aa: CASSAAGREAFF; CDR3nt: TGTGCCAGCAGTGCCGCGGGAAGAGAAGCTTTCTTT
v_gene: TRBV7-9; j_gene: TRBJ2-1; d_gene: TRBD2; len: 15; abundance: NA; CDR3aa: CASSTGTSGSNEQFF; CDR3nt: TGTGCCAGCAGCACGGGGACTAGCGGGAGTAATGAGCAGTTCTTC
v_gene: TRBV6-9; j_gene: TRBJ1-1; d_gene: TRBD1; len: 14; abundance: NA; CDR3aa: CASSPDRVVTEAFF; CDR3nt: TGTGCCAGCAGTCCGGACAGGGTGGTCACTGAAGCTTTCTTT
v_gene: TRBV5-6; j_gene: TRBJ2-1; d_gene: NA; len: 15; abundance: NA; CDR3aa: CASSLRVWANNEQFF; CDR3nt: TGTGCCAGCAGCTTGAGAGTCTGGGCCAACAATGAGCAGTTCTTC
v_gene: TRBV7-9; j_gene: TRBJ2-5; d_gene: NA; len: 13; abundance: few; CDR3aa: CASSLDNQETQYF; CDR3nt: TGTGCCAGCAGCTTAGATAACCAAGAGACCCAGTACTTC
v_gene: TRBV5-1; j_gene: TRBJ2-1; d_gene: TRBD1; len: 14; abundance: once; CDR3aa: CASSLVGGSHEQFF; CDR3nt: TGCGCCAGCAGCTTGGTAGGGGGCTCCCATGAGCAGTTCTTC
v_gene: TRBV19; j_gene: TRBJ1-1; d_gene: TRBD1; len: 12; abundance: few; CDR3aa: CASWTGLSEAFF; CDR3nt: TGTGCCAGTTGGACAGGGTTGTCTGAAGCTTTCTTT
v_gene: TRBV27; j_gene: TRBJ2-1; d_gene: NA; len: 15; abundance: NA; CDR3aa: CASSLQIGIYNEQFF; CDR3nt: TGTGCCAGCAGTTTACAGATTGGGATATACAATGAGCAGTTCTTC
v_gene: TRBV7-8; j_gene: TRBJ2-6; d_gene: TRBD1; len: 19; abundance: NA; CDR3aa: CASSLALGTGLSGANVLTF; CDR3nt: TGTGCCAGCAGCTTAGCGTTAGGGACAGGGCTCTCTGGGGCCAACGTCCTGACTTTC
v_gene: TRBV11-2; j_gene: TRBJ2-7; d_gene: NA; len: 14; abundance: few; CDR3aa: CASSFFSGVYEQYF; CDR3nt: TGTGCCAGCAGCTTTTTTTCCGGGGTTTACGAGCAGTACTTC
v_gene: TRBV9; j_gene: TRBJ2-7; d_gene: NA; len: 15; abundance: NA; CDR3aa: CASSVDETEVYEQYF; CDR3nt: TGTGCCAGCAGCGTAGATGAGACAGAGGTATACGAGCAGTACTTC
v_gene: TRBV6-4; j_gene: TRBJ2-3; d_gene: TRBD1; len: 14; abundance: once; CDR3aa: CASSRTGGTDTQYF; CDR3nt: TGTGCCAGCAGTCGGACAGGGGGCACAGATACGCAGTATTTT
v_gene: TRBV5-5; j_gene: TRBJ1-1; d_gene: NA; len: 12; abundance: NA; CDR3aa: CASSWGVTEAFF; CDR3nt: TGTGCCAGCAGCTGGGGGGTGACTGAAGCTTTCTTT
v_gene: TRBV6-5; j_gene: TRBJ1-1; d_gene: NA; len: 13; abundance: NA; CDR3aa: CASSYYMNTEAFF; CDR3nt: TGTGCCAGCAGTTACTACATGAACACTGAAGCTTTCTTT
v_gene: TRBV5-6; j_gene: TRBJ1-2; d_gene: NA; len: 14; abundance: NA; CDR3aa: CASSLSSVNYGYTF; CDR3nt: TGTGCCAGCAGCTTAAGCAGCGTTAACTATGGCTACACCTTC
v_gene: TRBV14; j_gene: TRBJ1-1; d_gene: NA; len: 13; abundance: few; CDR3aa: CASSPGPPTEAFF; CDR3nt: TGTGCCAGCAGCCCAGGTCCTCCCACTGAAGCTTTCTTT
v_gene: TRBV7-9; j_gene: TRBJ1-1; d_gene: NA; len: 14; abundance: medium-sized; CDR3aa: CASSLAPGVTEAFF; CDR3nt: TGTGCCAGCAGCTTAGCCCCAGGGGTCACTGAAGCTTTCTTT
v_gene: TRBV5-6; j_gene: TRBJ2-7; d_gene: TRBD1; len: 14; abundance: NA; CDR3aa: CASSWGQGRYEQYF; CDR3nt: TGTGCCAGCAGCTGGGGACAGGGTCGCTACGAGCAGTACTTC
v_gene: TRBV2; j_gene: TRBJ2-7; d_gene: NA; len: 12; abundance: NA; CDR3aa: CASSLGTYEQYF; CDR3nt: TGTGCCAGCAGCTTAGGGACATACGAGCAGTACTTC
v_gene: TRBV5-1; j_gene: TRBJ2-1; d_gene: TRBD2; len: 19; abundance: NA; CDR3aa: CASSAGLAGVFTTYNEQFF; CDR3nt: TGCGCCAGCAGCGCTGGACTAGCGGGAGTTTTTACTACCTACAATGAGCAGTTCTTC
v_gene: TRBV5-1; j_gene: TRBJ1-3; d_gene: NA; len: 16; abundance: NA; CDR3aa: CASSLMGTGSGNTIYF; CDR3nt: TGCGCCAGCAGCTTAATGGGGACGGGCTCTGGAAACACCATATATTTT
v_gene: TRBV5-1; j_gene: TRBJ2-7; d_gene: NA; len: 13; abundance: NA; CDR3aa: CASRVGGPYEQYF; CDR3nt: TGCGCCAGCAGAGTGGGGGGCCCCTACGAGCAGTACTTC
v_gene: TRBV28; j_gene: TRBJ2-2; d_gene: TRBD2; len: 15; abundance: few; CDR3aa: CASSPTSGSTGELFF; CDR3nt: TGTGCCAGCAGTCCGACTAGCGGGAGTACCGGGGAGCTGTTTTTT
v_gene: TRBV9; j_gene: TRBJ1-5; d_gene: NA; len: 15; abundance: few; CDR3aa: CASSVGVNLDQPQHF; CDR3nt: TGTGCCAGCAGCGTAGGGGTAAATCTGGATCAGCCCCAGCATTTT
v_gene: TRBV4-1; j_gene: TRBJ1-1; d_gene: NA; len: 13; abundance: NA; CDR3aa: CASSQGWNTEAFF; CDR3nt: TGCGCCAGCAGCCAGGGTTGGAACACTGAAGCTTTCTTT
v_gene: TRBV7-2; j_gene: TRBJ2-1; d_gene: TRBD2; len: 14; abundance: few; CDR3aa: CASAGLAGYNEQFF; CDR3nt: TGTGCCAGCGCAGGACTAGCGGGGTACAATGAGCAGTTCTTC
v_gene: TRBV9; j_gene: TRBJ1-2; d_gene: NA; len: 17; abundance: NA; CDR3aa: CASSVVGSGTLWEGYTF; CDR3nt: TGTGCCAGCAGCGTAGTGGGGTCAGGAACTCTCTGGGAAGGCTACACCTTC
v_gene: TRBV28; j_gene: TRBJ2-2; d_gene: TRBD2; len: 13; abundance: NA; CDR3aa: CASKAGNTGELFF; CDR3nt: TGTGCCAGCAAAGCGGGAAACACCGGGGAGCTGTTTTTT
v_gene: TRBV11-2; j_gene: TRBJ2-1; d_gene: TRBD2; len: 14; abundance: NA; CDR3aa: CASTSYGRGDEQFF; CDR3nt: TGTGCCAGTACTTCGTACGGGAGGGGGGATGAGCAGTTCTTC
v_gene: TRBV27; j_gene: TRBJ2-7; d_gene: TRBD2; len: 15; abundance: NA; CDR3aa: CASSSPGGRRYEQYF; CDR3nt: TGTGCCAGCAGTTCCCCGGGGGGACGTAGGTACGAGCAGTACTTC
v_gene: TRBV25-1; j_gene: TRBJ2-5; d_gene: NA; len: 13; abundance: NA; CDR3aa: CASSEGTKETQYF; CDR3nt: TGTGCCAGCAGTGAGGGGACCAAGGAGACCCAGTACTTC
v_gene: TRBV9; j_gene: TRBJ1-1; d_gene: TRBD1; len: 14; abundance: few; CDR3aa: CASKETGFDTEAFF; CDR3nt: TGTGCCAGCAAGGAGACAGGGTTTGACACTGAAGCTTTCTTT
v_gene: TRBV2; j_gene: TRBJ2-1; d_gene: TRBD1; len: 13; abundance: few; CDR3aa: CASSGQGWNEQFF; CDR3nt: TGTGCCAGCAGTGGACAGGGATGGAATGAGCAGTTCTTC
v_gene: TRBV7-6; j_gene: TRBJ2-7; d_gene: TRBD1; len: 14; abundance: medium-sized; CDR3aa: CASSAPGQLYEQYF; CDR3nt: TGTGCCAGCAGCGCGCCGGGACAGTTGTACGAGCAGTACTTC
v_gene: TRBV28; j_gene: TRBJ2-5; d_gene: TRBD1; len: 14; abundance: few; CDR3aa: CASSTPGQAETQYF; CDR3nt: TGTGCCAGCAGTACGCCGGGACAGGCAGAGACCCAGTACTTC
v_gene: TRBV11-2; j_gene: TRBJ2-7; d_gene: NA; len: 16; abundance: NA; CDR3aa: CASREGAGGGSYEQYF; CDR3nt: TGTGCCAGCAGGGAAGGAGCGGGCGGTGGGTCCTACGAGCAGTACTTC